What follows are 9 T cell receptor beta chains derived from one specimen sequenced in a study of PD-L1 blockade in urothelial cancer. Here immunoSEQ multiplex PCR was the method, and the copy in TCRdb shows in-frame clones only, minus some. The table lists some 45,000 clones, 88% of them singletons. The sequences come from PBMCs, collected around atezolizumab (anti-PD-L1) treatment. These receptors all stem from a man at least 80 years old with urothelial cancer.

This chain connects TRBV27 to TRBJ1-5; TRBD1 is a possible D gene (5 bases). Germline CDR1 and CDR2: MNHEY and SMNVEV (reference sequence). CDR3 size: 13 residues. The V end lost 3 bases, the J end lost 3 bases, and 6 bases lay between the germline ends. This CDR3 is CASSLTVNQPQHF. The CDR3 coding sequence is TGTGCCAGCAGTTTGACAGTCAATCAGCCCCAGCATTTT.

J is TRBJ2-1 and V is TRBV5-5, with 7 bases matching TRBD2. Germline V gives CDR1 SGHKS, CDR2 YYEKEE (reference sequence). V shed 4 bases, J shed 3 bases, and the junction held 7 bases outside the gene matches. The CDR3 is made up of 15 amino acids. The CDR3 nucleotides read TGTGCCAGCAGCCAGGGTGCTAGCGGCTACAATGAGCAGTTCTTC. It yields the protein CASSQGASGYNEQFF.

This sequence joins TRBV27 and TRBJ2-2; TRBD2 is a possible D gene (5 bases). The V and J ends lost 5 bases and 4 bases respectively, with 14 bases between them. The CDR3 length is 15 residues. Germline CDR1 is MNHEY and CDR2 is SMNVEV (reference sequence). The chain's CDR3 is CASSVTGIPTGELFF. DNA of the CDR3: TGTGCCAGCAGTGTAACCGGGATCCCCACCGGGGAGCTGTTTTTT.

The chain couples TRBV5-1 to TRBJ1-5, with D tentatively TRBD1 (6 bases). Germline CDR1 is SGHRS and CDR2 is YFSETQ. With 5 bases removed from V and 3 bases from J, the gap between germline ends came to 15 bases. The CDR3 contains 15 residues. CDR3 coding DNA: TGCGCCAGCAGTCAGGAAGGGGGAAACAATCAGCCCCAGCATTTT. It yields the protein CASSQEGGNNQPQHF. Using reference TRBV5-1 and TRBJ1-5 for the parts outside the CDR3, the full variable domain is KAGVTQTPRYLIKTRGQQVTLSCSPISGHRSVSWYQQTPGQGLQFLFEYFSETQRNKGNFPGRFSGRQFSNSRSEMNVSTLELGDSALYLCASSQEGGNNQPQHFGDGTRLSIL.

V usage is TRBV2 and J usage is TRBJ1-1; tentatively, D is TRBD1 (6 bases). This CDR3 spans 13 amino acids. V was cut by 5 bases and J by 2 bases, with 9 bases left in between. The germline CDR1 and CDR2 sequences are SNHLY and FYNNEI. The CDR3 DNA reads as TGTGCCAGCAGTCGGGACACCAACACTGAAGCTTTCTTT. It translates to CASSRDTNTEAFF.

The V and J genes are TRBV6-1 and TRBJ2-1; 9 bases match TRBD1. The CDR3 covers 17 residues. V shed 4 bases, J shed 10 bases, and the junction held 17 bases outside the gene matches. Germline V gene data show CDR1 as MNHNS and CDR2 as SASEGT. CDR3 sequence (DNA): TGTGCCAGCAGTGCGAAAAGGCCGGGACAGGGTTTATTGGAGCAGTTCTTC. This translates into CASSAKRPGQGLLEQFF.

This chain uses TRBV15 with TRBJ1-1; tentatively, D is TRBD1 (5 bases). The CDR3 is made up of 15 amino acids. Germline CDR1 is LNHNV and CDR2 is YYDKDF (reference sequence). V lost 1 base and J lost 6, with 15 bases in between. CDR3 residues: CATSRGGGSNSEAFF. In DNA form, the CDR3 reads TGTGCCACCAGCAGAGGTGGGGGGTCGAATTCTGAAGCTTTCTTT.

CDR3 DNA: TGCAGCGTTGACTTCAGCGGGAGGGTCTCCTACGAGCAGTACTTC. This sequence encodes CSVDFSGRVSYEQYF. The V gene is TRBV29-1, the J gene TRBJ2-7, with 10 positions matching TRBD2. Looked up from germline, CDR1 is SQVTM and CDR2 is ANQGSEA. This CDR3 has 15 amino acids. The V gene end was trimmed by 3 bases and the J gene end by 0 bases; junction bases not matched to a gene: 5.

The chain has TRBV27 and TRBJ2-1, with D perhaps matching TRBD1 (5 bases). The CDR3 is 13 amino acids. CDR1 MNHEY and CDR2 SMNVEV come from the germline V gene (reference sequence). V lost 7 bases to trimming and J lost 6 bases, with 13 bases between them. The CDR3 nucleotides read TGTGCCAGCACTTCGACAGACCCCAATGAGCAGTTCTTC. This translates into CASTSTDPNEQFF.